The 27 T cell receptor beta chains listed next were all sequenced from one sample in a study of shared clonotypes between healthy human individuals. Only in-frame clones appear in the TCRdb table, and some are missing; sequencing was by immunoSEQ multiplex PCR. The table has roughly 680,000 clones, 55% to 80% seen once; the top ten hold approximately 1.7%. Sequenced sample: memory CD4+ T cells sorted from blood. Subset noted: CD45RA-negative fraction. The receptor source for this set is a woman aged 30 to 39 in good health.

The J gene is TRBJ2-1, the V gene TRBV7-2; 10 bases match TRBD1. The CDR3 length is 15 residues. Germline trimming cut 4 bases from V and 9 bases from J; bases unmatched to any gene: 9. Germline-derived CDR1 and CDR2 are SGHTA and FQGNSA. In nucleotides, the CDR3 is TGTGCCAGCAGCTCCCAGGGACAGGGGTTTGGTGAGCAGTTCTTC. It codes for CASSSQGQGFGEQFF.

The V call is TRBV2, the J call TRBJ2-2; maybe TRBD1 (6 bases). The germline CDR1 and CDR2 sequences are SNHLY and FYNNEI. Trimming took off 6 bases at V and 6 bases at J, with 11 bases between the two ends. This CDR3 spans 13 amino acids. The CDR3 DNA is TGTGCCAGCAGCGCGGACAGCGCCGGGGAGCTGTTTTTT. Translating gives CASSADSAGELFF.

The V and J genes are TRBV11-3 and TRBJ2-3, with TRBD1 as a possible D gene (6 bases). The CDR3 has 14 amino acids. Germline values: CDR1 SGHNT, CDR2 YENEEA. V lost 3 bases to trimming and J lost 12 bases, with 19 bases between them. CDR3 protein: CASSFGAEGGSQYF. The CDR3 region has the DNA TGTGCCAGCAGCTTCGGGGCAGAAGGGGGATCTCAGTATTTT.

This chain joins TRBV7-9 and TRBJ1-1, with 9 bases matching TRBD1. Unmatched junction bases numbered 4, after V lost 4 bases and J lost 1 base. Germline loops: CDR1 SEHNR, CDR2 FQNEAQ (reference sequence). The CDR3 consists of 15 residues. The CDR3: CASSSPGQGNTEAFF. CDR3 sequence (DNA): TGTGCCAGCAGCTCTCCGGGACAGGGGAACACTGAAGCTTTCTTT.

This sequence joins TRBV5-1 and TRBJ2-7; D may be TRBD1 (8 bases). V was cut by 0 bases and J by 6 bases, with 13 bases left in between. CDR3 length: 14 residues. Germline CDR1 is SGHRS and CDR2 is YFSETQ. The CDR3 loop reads CASSLDRGGLEQYF. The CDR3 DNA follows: TGCGCCAGCAGCTTGGACAGGGGGGGACTCGAGCAGTACTTC. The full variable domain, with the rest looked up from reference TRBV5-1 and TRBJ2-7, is KAGVTQTPRYLIKTRGQQVTLSCSPISGHRSVSWYQQTPGQGLQFLFEYFSETQRNKGNFPGRFSGRQFSNSRSEMNVSTLELGDSALYLCASSLDRGGLEQYFGPGTRLTVT.

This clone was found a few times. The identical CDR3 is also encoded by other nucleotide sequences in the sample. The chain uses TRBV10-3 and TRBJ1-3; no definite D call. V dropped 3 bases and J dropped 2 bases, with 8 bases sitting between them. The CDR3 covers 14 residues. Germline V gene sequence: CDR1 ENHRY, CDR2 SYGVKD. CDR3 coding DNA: TGTGCCATCAGTGACCCTCGGGCTGGAAACACCATATATTTT. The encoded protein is CAISDPRAGNTIYF.

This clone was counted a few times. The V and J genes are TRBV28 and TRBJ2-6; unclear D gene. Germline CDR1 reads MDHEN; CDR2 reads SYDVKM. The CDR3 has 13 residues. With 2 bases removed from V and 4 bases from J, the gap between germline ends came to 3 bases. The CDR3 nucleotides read TGTGCCAGCAGTTTAGACGGGGCCAACGTCCTGACTTTC. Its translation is CASSLDGANVLTF.

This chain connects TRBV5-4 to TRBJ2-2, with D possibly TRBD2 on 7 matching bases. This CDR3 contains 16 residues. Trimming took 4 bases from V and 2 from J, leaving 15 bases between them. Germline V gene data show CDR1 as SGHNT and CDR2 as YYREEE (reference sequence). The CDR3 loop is CASSRGRAFNTGELFF. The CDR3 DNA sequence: TGTGCCAGCAGCAGGGGGAGGGCCTTTAACACCGGGGAGCTGTTTTTT.

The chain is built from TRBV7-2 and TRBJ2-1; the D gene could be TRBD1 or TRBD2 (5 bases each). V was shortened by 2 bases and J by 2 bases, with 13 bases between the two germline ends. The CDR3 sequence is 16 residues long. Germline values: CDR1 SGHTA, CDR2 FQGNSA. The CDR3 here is CASSLRPTGPYNEQFF. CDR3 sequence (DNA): TGTGCCAGCAGCTTACGGCCCACGGGGCCCTACAATGAGCAGTTCTTC.

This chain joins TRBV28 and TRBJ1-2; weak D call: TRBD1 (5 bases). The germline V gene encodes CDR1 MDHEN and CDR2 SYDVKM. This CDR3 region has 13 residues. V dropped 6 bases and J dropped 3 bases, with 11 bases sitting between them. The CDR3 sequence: CASSERGYYGYTF. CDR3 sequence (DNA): TGTGCCAGCAGCGAGAGGGGTTACTATGGCTACACCTTC.

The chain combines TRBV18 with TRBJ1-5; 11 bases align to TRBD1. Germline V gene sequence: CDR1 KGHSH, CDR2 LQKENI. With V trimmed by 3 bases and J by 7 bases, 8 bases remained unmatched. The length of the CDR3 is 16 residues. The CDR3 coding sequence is TGTGCCAGCTCACCCAACGGACAGGGGGCTGGGCAGCCCCAGCATTTT. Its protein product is CASSPNGQGAGQPQHF.

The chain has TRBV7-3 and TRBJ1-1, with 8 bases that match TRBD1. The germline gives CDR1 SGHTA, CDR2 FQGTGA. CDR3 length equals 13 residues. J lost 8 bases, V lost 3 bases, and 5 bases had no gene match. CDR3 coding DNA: TGTGCCAGCAGCTTCGCCGGGACAGGAGAAGCTTTCTTT. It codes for CASSFAGTGEAFF. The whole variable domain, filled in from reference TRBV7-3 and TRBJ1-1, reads GAGVSQTPSNKVTEKGKYVELRCDPISGHTALYWYRQSLGQGPEFLIYFQGTGAADDSGLPNDRFFAVRPEGSVSTLKIQRTERGDSAVYLCASSFAGTGEAFFGQGTRLTVV.

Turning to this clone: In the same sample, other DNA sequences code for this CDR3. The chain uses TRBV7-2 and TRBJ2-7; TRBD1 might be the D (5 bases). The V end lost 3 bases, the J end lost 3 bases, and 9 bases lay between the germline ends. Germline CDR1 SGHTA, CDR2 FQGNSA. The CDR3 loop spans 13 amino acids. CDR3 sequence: CASSLQGNYEQYF. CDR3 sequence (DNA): TGTGCCAGCAGCTTGCAGGGAAACTACGAGCAGTACTTC.

The CDR3 sequence is CASSSHGQGLYEQYF. The CDR3 DNA reads as TGTGCCAGCAGCTCCCATGGACAGGGGTTGTACGAGCAGTACTTC. The V gene is TRBV7-9, the J gene TRBJ2-7, with 9 bases fitting TRBD1. This CDR3 has 15 residues. The V gene's germline CDR1 is SEHNR and CDR2 FQNEAQ (reference sequence). With V trimmed by 4 bases and J by 4 bases, 8 bases remained unmatched.

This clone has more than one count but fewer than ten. CDR3 DNA: TGTGCCAGCAGTGGTGGGGGCTTCTCTTTAACTAGCACAGATACGCAGTATTTT. Translating it yields CASSGGGFSLTSTDTQYF. J is TRBJ2-3 and V is TRBV28, with D possibly TRBD1 on 6 matching bases. V lost 5 bases and J 0 bases, leaving 21 bases between the germline ends. This CDR3 is 18 amino acids long. CDR1 and CDR2 from the germline V gene are MDHEN and SYDVKM.

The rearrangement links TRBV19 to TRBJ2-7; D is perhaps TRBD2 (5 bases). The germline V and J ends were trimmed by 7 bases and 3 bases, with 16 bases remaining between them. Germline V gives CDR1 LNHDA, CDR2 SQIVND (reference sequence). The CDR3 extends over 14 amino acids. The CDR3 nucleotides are TGTGCCAGTATGAACTCGGGAAATAACTACGAGCAGTACTTC. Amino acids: CASMNSGNNYEQYF.

CDR3 DNA sequence: TGCAGCGTTGTTCCGGCCGGCTCCTACAATGAGCAGTTCTTC. It yields the protein CSVVPAGSYNEQFF. This sequence joins TRBV29-1 and TRBJ2-1; D remains ambiguous. Between the trimmed V and J ends, which lost 4 bases and 0 bases, there was a span of 10 bases. CDR3 size: 14 residues. The germline V gene encodes CDR1 SQVTM and CDR2 ANQGSEA.

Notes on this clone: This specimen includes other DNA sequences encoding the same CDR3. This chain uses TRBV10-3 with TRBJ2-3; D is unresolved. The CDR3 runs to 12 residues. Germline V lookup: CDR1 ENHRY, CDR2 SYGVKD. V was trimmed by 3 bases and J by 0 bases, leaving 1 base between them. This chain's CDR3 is CAISDSTDTQYF. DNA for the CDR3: TGTGCCATCAGTGACAGCACAGATACGCAGTATTTT.

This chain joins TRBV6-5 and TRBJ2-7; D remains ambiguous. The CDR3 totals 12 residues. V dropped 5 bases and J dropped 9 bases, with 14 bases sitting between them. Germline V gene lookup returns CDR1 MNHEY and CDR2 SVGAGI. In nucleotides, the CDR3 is TGTGCCAGCAGTGATCCCCCCGAGCGGCAGTACTTC. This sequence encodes CASSDPPERQYF.

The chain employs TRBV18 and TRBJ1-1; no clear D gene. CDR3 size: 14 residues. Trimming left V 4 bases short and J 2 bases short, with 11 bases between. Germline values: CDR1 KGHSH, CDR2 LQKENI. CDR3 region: CASSLGQRNTEAFF. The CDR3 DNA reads TGTGCCAGCTCACTCGGCCAGCGTAACACTGAAGCTTTCTTT.

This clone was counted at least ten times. This CDR3 reads CASSTRRSSTDTQYF. The CDR3 DNA is TGTGCCAGCAGTACTCGCAGAAGTAGCACAGATACGCAGTATTTT. The chain joins TRBV28 to TRBJ2-3; D gene unclear. Per the germline V gene, CDR1 is MDHEN and CDR2 is SYDVKM. The CDR3 covers 15 residues. V lost 5 bases, J lost 0 bases, and 12 bases lay in between. Filled out from reference TRBV28 and TRBJ2-3, the complete variable domain reads DVKVTQSSRYLVKRTGEKVFLECVQDMDHENMFWYRQDPGLGLRLIYFSYDVKMKEKGDIPEGYSVSREKKERFSLILESASTNQTSMYLCASSTRRSSTDTQYFGPGTRLTVL.

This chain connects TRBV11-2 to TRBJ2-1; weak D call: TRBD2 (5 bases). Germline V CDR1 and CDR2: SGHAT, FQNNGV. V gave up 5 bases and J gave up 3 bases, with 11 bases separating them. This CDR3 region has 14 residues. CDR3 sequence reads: CASSQRVIYNEQFF. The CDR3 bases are TGTGCCAGCAGCCAGAGGGTGATCTACAATGAGCAGTTCTTC.

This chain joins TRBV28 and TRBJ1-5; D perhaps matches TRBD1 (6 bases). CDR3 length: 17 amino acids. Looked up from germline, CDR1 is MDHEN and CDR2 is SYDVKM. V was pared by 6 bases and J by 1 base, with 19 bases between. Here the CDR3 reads CASSLWQGRGSNQPQHF. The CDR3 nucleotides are TGTGCCAGCAGCCTCTGGCAGGGAAGGGGGAGCAATCAGCCCCAGCATTTT.

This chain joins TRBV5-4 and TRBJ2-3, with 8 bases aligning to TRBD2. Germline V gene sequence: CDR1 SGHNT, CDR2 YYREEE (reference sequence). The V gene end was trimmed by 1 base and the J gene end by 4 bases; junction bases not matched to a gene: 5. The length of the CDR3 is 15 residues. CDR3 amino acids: CASSLKRESPDTQYF. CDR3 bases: TGTGCCAGCAGCTTGAAGCGGGAGTCCCCAGATACGCAGTATTTT.

The CDR3 bases are TGTGCCAGCAGTGAGCTAGCGGGATCCTACAATGAGCAGTTCTTC. Amino acids: CASSELAGSYNEQFF. This chain connects TRBV6-4 to TRBJ2-1; 9 bases align to TRBD2. The germline CDR1 and CDR2 sequences are MRHNA and SNTAGT. V lost 3 bases to trimming and J lost 1 base; unmatched junction nucleotides: 1. This CDR3 contains 15 residues.

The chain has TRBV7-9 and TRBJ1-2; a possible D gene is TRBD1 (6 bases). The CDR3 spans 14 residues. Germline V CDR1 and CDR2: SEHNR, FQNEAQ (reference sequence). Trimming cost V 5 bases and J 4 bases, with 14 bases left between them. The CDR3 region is CASSDWDTGYGYTF. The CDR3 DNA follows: TGTGCCAGCAGCGACTGGGACACCGGCTATGGCTACACCTTC.

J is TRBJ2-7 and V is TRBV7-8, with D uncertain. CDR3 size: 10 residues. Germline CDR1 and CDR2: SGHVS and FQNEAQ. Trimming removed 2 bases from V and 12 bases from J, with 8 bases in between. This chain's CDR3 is CASSLRDLYF. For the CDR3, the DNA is TGTGCCAGCAGCTTACGAGACTTGTACTTC.